The entry that follows covers one TCR beta chain sequence. The CDR3 length is 15 residues. CDR1 is MNHEY and CDR2 is SVGAGI in the germline V gene. Germline trimming cut 10 bases from V and 1 base from J; bases unmatched to any gene: 11. The data stem from a study of sequential checkpoint blockade in melanoma. About the research overall: Randomization was 1:1 between first-line nivolumab→ipilimumab and ipilimumab→nivolumab. Each arm's sequence ended with maintenance nivolumab.

Assay used: immunoSEQ multiplex PCR; TCRdb lists only in-frame clones, some missing. This table holds 35,000 to 40,000 clones, 88% found once. Treatment here: randomized to nivolumab then ipilimumab (arm A) or the reverse (arm B). DNA-damaging chemotherapy had not been given to any patient beforehand. Sorted cells were live CD3+CD8+, lacking CD19 and CD56, from PBMCs. The rearrangement joins TRBV6-5 to TRBJ2-5; 8 nucleotides match TRBD1. The clonotype originates from a human donor with melanoma. Sample: CD8+ T cells sorted from blood (inferred from file names), taken from a patient given nivolumab and ipilimumab in sequence. The CDR3 sequence: CATSGTGLPQETQYF. For the CDR3, the DNA is TGTGCCACCTCCGGGACAGGCCTCCCCCAAGAGACCCAGTACTTC.